Listed below are T cell receptor beta chains from one sample, sequenced in a study of human T cells and chemical hapten exposure. TCRdb re-called the RACE reads with MiXCR, one entry per CDR3 protein. Of some 400,000 distinct CDR3 sequences listed, approximately 4.4% were seen once; the top ten hold under 3%. Specimen: whole blood, collected in connection with sensitization to the hapten diphenylcyclopropenone (DPC). The receptors derive from a woman in her fifties or sixties with alopecia areata. Some clones in this sample may be carry-over from other donors' samples. Each CDR3 is given with its conserved first and last residue. A D gene is named only where the DNA matches it firmly. The size of a clone is reported for some rows only, either as once, few or many, or as a class for expanded clones.

v_gene	j_gene	abundance	d_gene	CDR3nt	CDR3aa
TRBV12-3/TRBV12-4	TRBJ2-6	many	TRBD1	TGTGCCAGCAGTTTCCCCCATCGACAGGGGGCCCGCTCTGGGGCCAACGTCCTGACTTTC	CASSFPHRQGARSGANVLTF
TRBV2	TRBJ2-1	few	.	TGTGCCAGCAATACGGGGGGCCCCCGCAATGAGCAGTTCTTC	CASNTGGPRNEQFF
TRBV20-1	TRBJ2-7	few	.	TGCAGTGCTAGCCAGGACAGCCAAACCTACGAGCAGTACTTC	CSASQDSQTYEQYF
TRBV20-1	TRBJ1-6	many	.	TGCAGTGCTCGTGCGGGACCCACTACAGGACCCCTCCACTTT	CSARAGPTTGPLHF
TRBV20-1	TRBJ2-3	many	.	TGCAGTGCTAGTAGAGATACGCAGTATTTT	CSASRDTQYF
TRBV5-1	TRBJ2-5	few	TRBD2	TGCGCCAGCAGCCGCGGGACTAGCGGGGGGATACAAGAGACCCAGTACTTC	CASSRGTSGGIQETQYF
TRBV11-2	TRBJ2-7	few	.	TGTGCCAGCAGCCCCGAGGGGCCCTACGAGCAGTACTTC	CASSPEGPYEQYF
TRBV10-2	TRBJ2-4	many	TRBD2	TGCGCCAGCAGTGAGAGCGGGAGGGCCAAAAACATTCAGTACTTC	CASSESGRAKNIQYF
TRBV29-1	TRBJ2-3	.	.	TGCAGCGCCAAGCAGACTAGACCAGATACGCAGTATTTT	CSAKQTRPDTQYF
TRBV7-2	TRBJ1-2	many	.	TGTGCCAGCAGCTGGCGGACGGTCGGAAACTATGGCTACACCTTC	CASSWRTVGNYGYTF
TRBV20-1	TRBJ1-3	.	.	TGCAGTGCTACGACTCAATACAGATCCTCTGGAAACACCATATATTTT	CSATTQYRSSGNTIYF
TRBV13	TRBJ2-7	many	TRBD2	TGTGCCAGCAGCTCCGGACTAGCGGAACGGGAGCAGTACTTC	CASSSGLAEREQYF
TRBV12-3/TRBV12-4	TRBJ2-7	few	TRBD2	TGTGCCAGCAGTTTTCTAGCGGGAGGTGGAAGCTACGAGCAGTACTTC	CASSFLAGGGSYEQYF
TRBV12-5	TRBJ1-1	many	.	TGTGCTAGTGGTTTGGTACGAGCTCCGTTGAACACTGAAGCTTTCTTT	CASGLVRAPLNTEAFF
TRBV5-4	TRBJ1-2	.	TRBD1	TGTGCCAGCAGTAACAGGGGAGACTATGGCTACACCTTC	CASSNRGDYGYTF
TRBV18	TRBJ1-2	.	.	TGTGCCAGCTCACCCAAGGATGGCTACACCTTC	CASSPKDGYTF
TRBV7-9	TRBJ2-2	few	.	TGTGCCAGCAGCCTGCGGGACTTCGGGGAGCTGTTTTTT	CASSLRDFGELFF
TRBV3-1	TRBJ2-7	many	.	TGTGCCAGCAGCCAAGGGAGGGACTCGGGCGAGCAGTACTTC	CASSQGRDSGEQYF
TRBV3-1	TRBJ1-5	many	.	TGTGCCAGCAGCCGGACCGGCAATCAGCCCCAGCATTTT	CASSRTGNQPQHF
TRBV5-1	TRBJ1-5	.	TRBD1	TGCGCCAGCAGCTGGGGGACAGGGAATCAGCCCCAGCATTTT	CASSWGTGNQPQHF
TRBV2	TRBJ2-2	.	TRBD2	TGTGCCAGCAGTGTTCCCGGGACTAGCGGTTCCACCGGGGAGCTGTTTTTT	CASSVPGTSGSTGELFF
TRBV7-6	TRBJ1-5	many	.	TGTGCCAGCAGCCCGGCGTCAGGGCGCAATCAGCCCCAGCATTTT	CASSPASGRNQPQHF
TRBV12-3/TRBV12-4	TRBJ1-1	many	.	TGTGCCAGCACTCGGGGGGTACCGGGGCGAGCTTTCTTT	CASTRGVPGRAFF
TRBV12-5	TRBJ2-6	few	TRBD1	TGTGCTAGTGGTTTGGTCGGGACAGCCAGCTCTGGGGCCAACGTCCTGACTTTC	CASGLVGTASSGANVLTF
TRBV10-3	TRBJ2-2	few	.	TGTGCCACCCTGACGGGGCTGAACACCGGGGAGCTGTTTTTT	CATLTGLNTGELFF
TRBV7-2	TRBJ2-7	many	.	TGTGCCAGCAGCTCGCCGGGACTTTCCTACGAGCAGTACTTC	CASSSPGLSYEQYF
TRBV7-9	TRBJ2-1	few	TRBD1	TGTGCCAGCAGCTTAAAGGGACAGGGGGCACGAGAGCAGTTCTTC	CASSLKGQGAREQFF
TRBV5-5	TRBJ2-1	few	TRBD1	TGTGCCAGCAGCTTTCAGGGACAGGGTGTCGGAACCTACAATGAGCAGTTCTTC	CASSFQGQGVGTYNEQFF
TRBV27	TRBJ2-1	few	.	TGTGCCAGCAGTTCAATACAGGGTGGCCCCTACTACAATGAGCAGTTCTTC	CASSSIQGGPYYNEQFF
TRBV11-1	TRBJ1-1	many	.	TGTGCCAGCAGCTTAGGACAGGTCGCTGAAGCTTTCTTT	CASSLGQVAEAFF
TRBV25-1	TRBJ2-1	few	.	TGTGCCAGCAGTGAATTTGGTGAAGGGTACAATGAGCAGTTCTTC	CASSEFGEGYNEQFF
TRBV30	TRBJ1-1	.	.	TGTGCCTGGAGTTACACTGAAGCTTTCTTT	CAWSYTEAFF